A selection of T cell receptor beta chains follows, all from one sample in a study of shared clonotypes between healthy human individuals. Only in-frame clones appear in the TCRdb table, and some are missing; sequencing was by immunoSEQ multiplex PCR. In the table there are about 1.1 million clones, about four fifths of which are singletons. Sequencing input: memory CD4+ T cells from PBMCs. All receptors derive from a man aged 18 to 30 in good health. Some clones in this sample may be carry-over from other donors' samples. Each CDR3 is given with its conserved first and last residue. A D gene is named only where the DNA matches it firmly. Some rows have no size entry. The others give once, few or many, or a class for an expanded clone.

V: TRBV7-3; size: NA; D: NA; J: TRBJ2-1; CDR3: CASSSTSQGGDEQFF; DNA: TGTGCCAGCAGCTCCACTAGCCAAGGAGGCGATGAGCAGTTCTTC
V: TRBV9; size: NA; D: NA; J: TRBJ2-1; CDR3: CASSVEGGTYNEQFF; DNA: TGTGCCAGCAGCGTAGAGGGGGGAACCTACAATGAGCAGTTCTTC
V: TRBV29-1; size: few; D: TRBD2; J: TRBJ2-5; CDR3: CSVARMGLAGRKETQYF; DNA: TGCAGCGTGGCCCGGATGGGACTAGCGGGACGGAAAGAGACCCAGTACTTC
V: TRBV4-1; size: NA; D: NA; J: TRBJ1-1; CDR3: CASSQVTANTEAFF; DNA: TGCGCCAGCAGCCAAGTGACAGCTAACACTGAAGCTTTCTTT
V: TRBV28; size: NA; D: NA; J: TRBJ2-7; CDR3: CASTLVGRGRGFEQYF; DNA: TGTGCCAGCACCCTCGTAGGCAGGGGTCGAGGATTCGAGCAGTACTTC
V: TRBV27; size: NA; D: NA; J: TRBJ2-3; CDR3: CASSRRGHTQYF; DNA: TGTGCCAGCAGTCGGAGGGGCCATACGCAGTATTTT
V: TRBV28; size: NA; D: NA; J: TRBJ1-1; CDR3: CASSGGTGRAEAFF; DNA: TGTGCCAGCAGCGGAGGGACTGGGAGAGCTGAAGCTTTCTTT
V: TRBV27; size: NA; D: NA; J: TRBJ1-4; CDR3: CASSPDRGKLFF; DNA: TGTGCCAGCAGTCCGGACAGAGGAAAACTGTTTTTT
V: TRBV29-1; size: NA; D: NA; J: TRBJ1-1; CDR3: CSVEDRGSTEAFF; DNA: TGCAGCGTTGAAGATCGAGGGAGCACTGAAGCTTTCTTT
V: TRBV19; size: few; D: TRBD1; J: TRBJ2-2; CDR3: CASGEGTGAFTNTGELFF; DNA: TGTGCCAGTGGCGAGGGGACAGGGGCTTTTACCAACACCGGGGAGCTGTTTTTT
V: TRBV2; size: NA; D: TRBD1; J: TRBJ2-7; CDR3: CASKRWDRGYEQYF; DNA: TGTGCCAGCAAGCGGTGGGACAGGGGGTACGAGCAGTACTTC
V: TRBV7-2; size: NA; D: NA; J: TRBJ1-3; CDR3: CASSLGTSGNTIYF; DNA: TGTGCCAGCAGCTTGGGAACCTCTGGAAACACCATATATTTT
V: TRBV2; size: many; D: NA; J: TRBJ1-5; CDR3: CASSEWSPYSNQPQHF; DNA: TGTGCCAGCAGTGAATGGTCACCGTATAGCAATCAGCCCCAGCATTTT
V: TRBV7-3; size: NA; D: NA; J: TRBJ2-7; CDR3: CASSLNPPGEQYF; DNA: TGTGCCAGCAGCTTAAACCCGCCGGGGGAGCAGTACTTC
V: TRBV5-1; size: few; D: NA; J: TRBJ1-6; CDR3: CASSLGNRMNSPLHF; DNA: TGCGCCAGCAGCTTGGGAAACAGGATGAATTCACCCCTCCACTTT
V: TRBV18; size: NA; D: NA; J: TRBJ2-2; CDR3: CASSSGSWSGELFF; DNA: TGTGCCAGCTCGTCCGGGAGCTGGAGTGGGGAGCTGTTTTTT
V: TRBV7-9; size: NA; D: NA; J: TRBJ1-5; CDR3: CASSLAGPRNQPQHF; DNA: TGTGCCAGCAGCTTAGCGGGGCCGCGCAATCAGCCCCAGCATTTT
V: TRBV4-2; size: few; D: NA; J: TRBJ2-5; CDR3: CASSQGSRRAETQYF; DNA: TGTGCCAGCAGCCAAGGGTCGCGGAGGGCGGAGACCCAGTACTTC
V: TRBV27; size: NA; D: TRBD1; J: TRBJ1-2; CDR3: CASRKDFTGGKDGYTF; DNA: TGTGCCAGCAGGAAGGATTTTACAGGGGGTAAGGATGGCTACACCTTC
V: TRBV7-9; size: NA; D: NA; J: TRBJ1-1; CDR3: CASSLQVRNTEAFF; DNA: TGTGCCAGCAGCTTACAGGTGAGGAACACTGAAGCTTTCTTT
V: TRBV5-4; size: NA; D: TRBD2; J: TRBJ2-5; CDR3: CASSGRLAGGETQYF; DNA: TGTGCCAGCAGCGGGAGGCTAGCGGGAGGAGAGACCCAGTACTTC
V: TRBV5-1; size: NA; D: NA; J: TRBJ1-4; CDR3: CASSLGDLIPEALFF; DNA: TGCGCCAGCAGCTTGGGGGACCTAATCCCGGAGGCACTGTTTTTT
V: TRBV7-9; size: NA; D: NA; J: TRBJ2-1; CDR3: CASSLTETQFF; DNA: TGTGCCAGCAGCTTAACGGAGACCCAGTTCTTC
V: TRBV2; size: NA; D: NA; J: TRBJ2-7; CDR3: CASRADSYEQYF; DNA: TGTGCCAGCCGGGCGGATTCCTACGAGCAGTACTTC
V: TRBV29-1; size: NA; D: TRBD1; J: TRBJ1-5; CDR3: CSGYRGENQPQHF; DNA: TGCAGCGGTTACAGGGGCGAAAATCAGCCCCAGCATTTT
V: TRBV2; size: NA; D: TRBD1; J: TRBJ2-3; CDR3: CASSVRQGGDTQYF; DNA: TGTGCCAGCAGCGTTCGACAGGGGGGAGATACGCAGTATTTT
V: TRBV28; size: NA; D: NA; J: TRBJ1-2; CDR3: CASSSHRLLYGYTF; DNA: TGTGCCAGCAGTTCTCATCGACTGTTATATGGCTACACCTTC
V: TRBV6-6; size: NA; D: NA; J: TRBJ1-3; CDR3: CASRYSRVYGNTIYF; DNA: TGTGCCAGCAGGTACTCCAGGGTTTATGGAAACACCATATATTTT
V: TRBV30; size: few; D: NA; J: TRBJ2-6; CDR3: CAWNPWPGANVLTF; DNA: TGTGCCTGGAACCCCTGGCCTGGGGCCAACGTCCTGACTTTC
V: TRBV4-2; size: NA; D: NA; J: TRBJ2-1; CDR3: CASSQVSREWSSYNEQFF; DNA: TGTGCCAGCAGCCAAGTCAGCCGGGAGTGGAGCTCCTACAATGAGCAGTTCTTC
V: TRBV2; size: NA; D: NA; J: TRBJ2-5; CDR3: CASSGRQRRETQYF; DNA: TGTGCCAGCAGTGGACGACAGCGGCGGGAGACCCAGTACTTC
V: TRBV28; size: few; D: NA; J: TRBJ1-4; CDR3: CASSLTVLQNEKLFF; DNA: TGTGCCAGCAGTCTAACGGTTTTACAGAATGAAAAACTGTTTTTT
V: TRBV19; size: NA; D: NA; J: TRBJ2-5; CDR3: CASSMPLGKEETQYF; DNA: TGTGCCAGTAGTATGCCCCTGGGGAAGGAAGAGACCCAGTACTTC
V: TRBV30; size: few; D: NA; J: TRBJ1-2; CDR3: CAWSVHSSTNYGYTF; DNA: TGTGCCTGGAGTGTTCACAGCTCTACTAACTATGGCTACACCTTC
V: TRBV5-1; size: NA; D: TRBD2; J: TRBJ2-1; CDR3: CASSFTGTRGDEQFF; DNA: TGCGCCAGCAGCTTTACCGGGACTAGGGGCGATGAGCAGTTCTTC
V: TRBV7-9; size: once; D: NA; J: TRBJ1-2; CDR3: CASSPWAEPNYGYTF; DNA: TGTGCCAGCAGCCCATGGGCAGAGCCTAACTATGGCTACACCTTC
V: TRBV6-5; size: NA; D: NA; J: TRBJ1-2; CDR3: CASRPPGGTNYGYTF; DNA: TGTGCCAGCAGACCCCCAGGCGGGACTAACTATGGCTACACCTTC
V: TRBV28; size: NA; D: TRBD2; J: TRBJ2-1; CDR3: CASSFVAGTYNEQFF; DNA: TGTGCCAGCAGTTTTGTAGCGGGGACTTACAATGAGCAGTTCTTC
V: TRBV2; size: once; D: NA; J: TRBJ2-7; CDR3: CASSEFGGYYEQYF; DNA: TGTGCCAGCAGTGAATTTGGGGGGTACTACGAGCAGTACTTC
V: TRBV29-1; size: many; D: TRBD2; J: TRBJ2-1; CDR3: CSAIAGYSYNEQFF; DNA: TGCAGCGCCATAGCGGGGTACTCCTACAATGAGCAGTTCTTC
V: TRBV5-4; size: NA; D: NA; J: TRBJ1-1; CDR3: CASSSVGGGGTEAFF; DNA: TGTGCCAGCAGCTCTGTGGGGGGCGGAGGCACTGAAGCTTTCTTT
V: TRBV28; size: NA; D: NA; J: TRBJ1-2; CDR3: CASREPGRGGAGGYTF; DNA: TGTGCCAGCAGGGAACCCGGGCGGGGCGGCGCGGGTGGCTACACCTTC
V: TRBV29-1; size: NA; D: NA; J: TRBJ1-2; CDR3: CSVEGGGYTF; DNA: TGCAGCGTTGAAGGGGGTGGCTACACCTTC
V: TRBV5-8; size: NA; D: NA; J: TRBJ2-2; CDR3: CASSLDSTGELFF; DNA: TGTGCCAGCAGCTTAGACAGCACCGGGGAGCTGTTTTTT
V: TRBV28; size: many; D: TRBD2; J: TRBJ2-1; CDR3: CASSSPPGLVYNEQFF; DNA: TGTGCCAGCAGTTCGCCTCCGGGACTAGTATACAATGAGCAGTTCTTC
V: TRBV18; size: NA; D: NA; J: TRBJ1-2; CDR3: CASSSTYGEGYTF; DNA: TGTGCCAGCTCGTCTACATACGGGGAGGGCTACACCTTC
V: TRBV5-1; size: NA; D: NA; J: TRBJ2-2; CDR3: CASSLTGTWGGELFF; DNA: TGCGCCAGCAGCTTAACCGGGACCTGGGGCGGGGAGCTGTTTTTT
V: TRBV5-4; size: NA; D: NA; J: TRBJ2-6; CDR3: CASSLGQLSLSGANVLTF; DNA: TGTGCCAGCAGCTTGGGACAGCTTAGCCTCTCTGGGGCCAACGTCCTGACTTTC
V: TRBV5-1; size: few; D: NA; J: TRBJ1-4; CDR3: CASSLSPQDGSYGLFF; DNA: TGCGCCAGCAGCTTATCCCCCCAGGACGGCTCTTATGGGCTGTTTTTT
V: TRBV7-7; size: once; D: NA; J: TRBJ2-7; CDR3: CASSPKAGTEQYF; DNA: TGTGCCAGCAGCCCTAAGGCCGGGACTGAGCAGTACTTC
V: TRBV30; size: few; D: NA; J: TRBJ1-2; CDR3: CACRSSPAGYTF; DNA: TGTGCCTGCCGATCCTCCCCGGCGGGCTACACCTTC
V: TRBV27; size: NA; D: TRBD1; J: TRBJ1-1; CDR3: CASSISRDSNMNTEAFF; DNA: TGTGCCAGCAGTATCTCCAGGGACAGTAATATGAACACTGAAGCTTTCTTT
V: TRBV28; size: NA; D: NA; J: TRBJ2-2; CDR3: CASREPWAGELFF; DNA: TGTGCCAGCAGGGAACCATGGGCCGGGGAGCTGTTTTTT